This record concerns one T cell receptor beta chain sequence. This receptor's antigen is unknown. Per-base quality was not reported, and no clone a single base away is much larger than it. Libraries were constructed by PCR. This sample was sequenced with an Illumina HiSeq 2500. Molecular barcoding was employed in the preparation of TCR libraries, with unique molecular identifiers being used to normalize TCRbeta repertoire quantification. TCRdb reanalyzed the raw reads on its own, using fastp at Q25 for trimming and MiXCR for clone calling, and kept in-frame beta chains. Rows with a matching CDR3 protein are joined into one entry that keeps the most common DNA and genes. Recorded for this sample are 45,000 to 50,000 distinct CDR3 sequences; around 56% of them occurred a single time. The ten largest clones take up roughly two fifths of the sample. These data originate in a study of T-cell reconstitution after alpha-beta-depleted transplantation in children (dated by TCRdb to 2015 to 2016). About the full investigation: Using TCR repertoire profiling, the study quantitatively followed how T-cell immune reconstitution unfolded in children after TCRalphabeta/CD19-depleted allogeneic hematopoietic cell transplantation.

V is cut by 6 bases and J by 6 bases, and the space between the germline ends is 14 bases. The CDR3 covers 14 residues, taking in both the cysteine and the phenylalanine. The kept DNA is CDR3 alone, 42 bases in frame from the first base. Reading the germline V gene gives CDR1 SNHLY and CDR2 FYNNEI. In light of the paper, this sample's treatment or condition label describes: allogeneic hematopoietic cell transplantation with graft depleted of TCRalphabeta T cells and CD19 B cells. The children who served as transplant recipients had been given grafts of TCRalphabeta/CD19-depleted allogeneic hematopoietic cells. Study-wide conclusions, independent of this receptor: Hyperexpanded clone frequencies declined over subsequent months; after one year, T-cell counts and TCRbeta diversity were mostly attributed to newly produced T cells. The apparently early recovery of alphabetaT-cell counts about two months after transplant reportedly depended on only several hundred rapidly expanded clones that came from non-depleted graft cells. The high TCRbeta diversity at day 60 in some patients was ascribed to recipient T cells and intrathymic progenitors that had survived conditioning.

The TCR comes from a boy in the first two years of life with SCID, due to receive a stem cell transplant. Sequencing used peripheral blood, obtained before TCRalphabeta/CD19-depleted stem cell transplant. This sequence uses TRBV2 and TRBJ2-2, with no confidently assigned D gene. This receptor has the CDR3 CASRSALVPGELFF. The DNA sequence follows: TGTGCCAGCAGGTCCGCTTTGGTCCCCGGGGAGCTGTTTTTT.